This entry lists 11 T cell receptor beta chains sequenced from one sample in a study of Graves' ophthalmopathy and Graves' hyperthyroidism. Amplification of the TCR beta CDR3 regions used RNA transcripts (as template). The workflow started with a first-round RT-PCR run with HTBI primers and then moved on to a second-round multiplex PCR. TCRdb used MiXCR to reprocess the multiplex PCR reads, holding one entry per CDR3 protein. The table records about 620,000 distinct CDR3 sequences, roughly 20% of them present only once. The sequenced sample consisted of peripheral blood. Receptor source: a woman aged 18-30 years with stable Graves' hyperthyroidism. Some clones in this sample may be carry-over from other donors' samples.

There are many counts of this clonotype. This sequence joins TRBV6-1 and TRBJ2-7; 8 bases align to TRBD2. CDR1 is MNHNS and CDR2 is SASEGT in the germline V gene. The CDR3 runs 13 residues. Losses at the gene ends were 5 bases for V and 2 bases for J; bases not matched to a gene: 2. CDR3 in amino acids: CASSRGGTYEQYF. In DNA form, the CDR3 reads TGTGCCAGCAGTCGCGGGGGGACCTACGAGCAGTACTTC.

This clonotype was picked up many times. CDR3 coding DNA: TGTGCCAGCAGGGACAGAAACCGCCAAGAGACCCAGTACTTC. As protein: CASRDRNRQETQYF. This chain connects TRBV6-1 to TRBJ2-5; TRBD1 might be the D (6 bases). The CDR3 is made up of 14 amino acids. Germline loops: CDR1 MNHNS, CDR2 SASEGT. V was cut by 6 bases and J by 1 base, with 12 bases left in between.

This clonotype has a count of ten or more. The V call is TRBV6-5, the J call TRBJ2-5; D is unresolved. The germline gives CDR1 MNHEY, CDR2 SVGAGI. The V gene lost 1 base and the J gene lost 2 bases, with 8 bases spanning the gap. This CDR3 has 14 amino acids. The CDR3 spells CASSYLDEQETQYF. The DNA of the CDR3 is TGTGCCAGCAGTTACTTGGACGAACAAGAGACCCAGTACTTC.

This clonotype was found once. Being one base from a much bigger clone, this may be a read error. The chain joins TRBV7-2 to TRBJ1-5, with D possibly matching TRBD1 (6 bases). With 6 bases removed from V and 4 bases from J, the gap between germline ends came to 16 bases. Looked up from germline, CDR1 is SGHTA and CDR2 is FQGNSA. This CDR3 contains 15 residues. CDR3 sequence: CASRPQGGGNQPQHF. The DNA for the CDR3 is TGTGCCAGCAGACCACAGGGAGGAGGGAATCAGCCCCAGCATTTT.

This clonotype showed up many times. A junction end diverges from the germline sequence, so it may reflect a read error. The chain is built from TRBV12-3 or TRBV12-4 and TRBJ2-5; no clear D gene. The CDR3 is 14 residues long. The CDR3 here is CAPTDRADQETQYF. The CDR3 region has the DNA TGTGCCCCCACCGACCGGGCCGACCAGGAGACCCAGTACTTC.

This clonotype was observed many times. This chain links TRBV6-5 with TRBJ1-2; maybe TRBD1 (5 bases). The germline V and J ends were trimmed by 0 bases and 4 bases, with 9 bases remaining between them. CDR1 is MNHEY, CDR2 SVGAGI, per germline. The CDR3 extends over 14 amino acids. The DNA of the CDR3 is TGTGCCAGCAGTTACTCGGGGACGGTCTATGGCTACACCTTC. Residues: CASSYSGTVYGYTF.

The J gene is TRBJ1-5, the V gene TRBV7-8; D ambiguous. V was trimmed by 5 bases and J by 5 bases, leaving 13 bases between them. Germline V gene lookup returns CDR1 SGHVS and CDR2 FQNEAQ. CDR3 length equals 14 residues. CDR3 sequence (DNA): TGTGCCAGCAGCCCCCCGGGCCGATATCAGCCCCAGCATTTT. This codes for CASSPPGRYQPQHF.

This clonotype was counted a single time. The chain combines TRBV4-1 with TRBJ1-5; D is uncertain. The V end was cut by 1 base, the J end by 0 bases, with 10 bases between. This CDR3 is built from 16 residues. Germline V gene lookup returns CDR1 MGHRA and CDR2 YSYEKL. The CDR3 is CASSQGQVYSNQPQHF. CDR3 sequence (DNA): TGCGCCAGCAGCCAAGGACAAGTTTATAGCAATCAGCCCCAGCATTTT.

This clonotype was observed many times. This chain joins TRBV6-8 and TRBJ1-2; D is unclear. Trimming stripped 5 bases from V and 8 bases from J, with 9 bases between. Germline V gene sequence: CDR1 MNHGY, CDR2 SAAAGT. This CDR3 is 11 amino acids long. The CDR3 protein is CASSPLRGYTF. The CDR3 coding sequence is TGTGCCAGCAGTCCACTCCGGGGCTACACCTTC.

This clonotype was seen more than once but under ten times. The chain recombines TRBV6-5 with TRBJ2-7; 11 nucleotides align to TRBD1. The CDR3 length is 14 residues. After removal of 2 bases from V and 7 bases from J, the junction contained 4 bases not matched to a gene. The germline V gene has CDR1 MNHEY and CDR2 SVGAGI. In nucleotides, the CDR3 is TGTGCCAGCAGTTACCTGGGACAGGGGGGGGAGCAGTACTTC. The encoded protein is CASSYLGQGGEQYF.

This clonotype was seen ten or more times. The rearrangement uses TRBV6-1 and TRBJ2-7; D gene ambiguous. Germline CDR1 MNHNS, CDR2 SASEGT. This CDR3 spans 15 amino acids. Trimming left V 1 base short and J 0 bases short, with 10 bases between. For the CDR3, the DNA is TGTGCCAGCAGTGAAGGGACCAAAATCTCCTACGAGCAGTACTTC. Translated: CASSEGTKISYEQYF.